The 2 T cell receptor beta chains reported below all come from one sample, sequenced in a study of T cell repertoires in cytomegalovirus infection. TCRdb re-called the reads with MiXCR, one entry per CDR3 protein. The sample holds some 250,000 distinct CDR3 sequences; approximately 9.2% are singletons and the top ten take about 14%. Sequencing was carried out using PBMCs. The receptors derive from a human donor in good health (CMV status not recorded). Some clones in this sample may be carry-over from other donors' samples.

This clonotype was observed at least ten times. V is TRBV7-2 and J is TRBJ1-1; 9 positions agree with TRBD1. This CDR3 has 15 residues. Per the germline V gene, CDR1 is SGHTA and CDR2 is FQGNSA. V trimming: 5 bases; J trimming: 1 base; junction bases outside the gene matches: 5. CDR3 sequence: CASSIGTGQNTEAFF. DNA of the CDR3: TGTGCCAGCAGCATCGGGACAGGGCAGAACACTGAAGCTTTCTTT.

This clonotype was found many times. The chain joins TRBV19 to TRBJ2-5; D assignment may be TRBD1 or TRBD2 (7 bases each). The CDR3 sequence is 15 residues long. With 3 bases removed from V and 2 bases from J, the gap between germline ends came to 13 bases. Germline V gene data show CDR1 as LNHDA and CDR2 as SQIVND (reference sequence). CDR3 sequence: CASSIPGGGQETQYF. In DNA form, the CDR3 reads TGTGCCAGTAGTATTCCAGGGGGGGGTCAAGAGACCCAGTACTTC.